The 8 T cell receptor beta chains reported below all come from one sample, sequenced in a study of shared clonotypes between healthy human individuals. Libraries were prepared by immunoSEQ multiplex PCR; TCRdb keeps only in-frame clonotypes and omits some of them. The table records fewer than 650,000 clones, over 60% of them present only once. Sequencing was done on a sample of PBMCs. These receptors were obtained from a woman aged 40 to 50 in good health. Some clones in this sample may be carry-over from other donors' samples.

The chain joins TRBV10-1 to TRBJ1-1; no clear D. The CDR3 sequence is 13 residues long. The germline CDR1 and CDR2 sequences are WNHNN and SYGVQD (reference sequence). Trimming removed 7 bases at V and 0 bases at J, with 9 bases between. CDR3 DNA: TGCGCCAGCACCCCCGCCATGAACACTGAAGCTTTCTTT. Its protein product is CASTPAMNTEAFF.

This clone was seen more than once but under ten times. The same CDR3 can be traced to other DNA sequences in this sample. The gene calls are TRBV28 and TRBJ1-5, with D tentatively TRBD1 (6 bases). The CDR3 has 13 residues. V dropped 6 bases and J dropped 3 bases, with 9 bases sitting between them. Germline values: CDR1 MDHEN, CDR2 SYDVKM. The CDR3: CASSRTVNQPQHF. The CDR3 coding sequence is TGTGCCAGCAGCAGGACAGTCAATCAGCCCCAGCATTTT.

The V call is TRBV7-2, the J call TRBJ2-3; tentative D call: TRBD1 (5 bases). Trimming shortened V by 0 bases and J by 6 bases, and 10 bases separated the two germline ends. Germline values: CDR1 SGHTA, CDR2 FQGNSA. This CDR3 has 14 amino acids. This CDR3 is CASSLAKGLDTQYF. CDR3 nucleotides: TGTGCCAGCAGCTTAGCGAAGGGGTTGGATACGCAGTATTTT.

The gene calls are TRBV4-3 and TRBJ2-1; TRBD2 matches at 8 bases. Germline V CDR1 and CDR2: LGHNA, YSLEER. This CDR3 has 16 amino acids. V dropped 3 bases and J dropped 0; count of bases not matched to a gene: 4. CDR3 loop: CASSQKSGSSYNEQFF. Written as DNA, the CDR3 is TGCGCCAGCAGCCAGAAGAGCGGGAGCTCCTACAATGAGCAGTTCTTC.

The V call is TRBV6-1, the J call TRBJ1-3; D gene unclear. Germline V gene data show CDR1 as MNHNS and CDR2 as SASEGT. This CDR3 is built from 18 residues. Trimming took 0 bases from V and 1 from J, leaving 16 bases between them. This chain's CDR3 is CASSEALLFRGSGNTIYF. DNA of the CDR3: TGTGCCAGCAGTGAAGCCCTTCTCTTCCGGGGATCTGGAAACACCATATATTTT.

In the case of this clone: A far larger clone is only one base removed, so a read error is likely. The chain uses TRBV30 and TRBJ2-7; 8 nucleotides line up with TRBD2. CDR3 size: 15 residues. Germline V gene sequence: CDR1 GTSNPN, CDR2 SVGIG (reference sequence). Trimming removed 8 bases from V and 7 bases from J; junction bases left unmatched: 19. Here the CDR3 reads CARTPGTRPGSEQYF. CDR3 in DNA: TGTGCCCGGACCCCCGGGACTAGGCCCGGTTCGGAGCAGTACTTC.

The chain couples TRBV27 to TRBJ1-5; perhaps TRBD1 as D (5 bases). Germline V gene lookup returns CDR1 MNHEY and CDR2 SMNVEV (reference sequence). The ends were cut back, 2 bases at V and 7 bases at J, with 15 bases in the middle. The CDR3 is made up of 15 amino acids. The CDR3: CASSLIWSGHQPQHF. CDR3 coding DNA: TGTGCCAGCAGTTTAATTTGGTCAGGGCACCAGCCCCAGCATTTT.

This sequence joins TRBV18 and TRBJ2-1; possibly TRBD2 for D (6 bases). The CDR3 is 13 residues long. Trimming shortened V by 6 bases and J by 3 bases, and 9 bases separated the two germline ends. Per the germline V gene, CDR1 is KGHSH and CDR2 is LQKENI. CDR3 amino acids: CASSPGVYNEQFF. CDR3 nucleotides: TGTGCCAGCTCCCCGGGGGTCTACAATGAGCAGTTCTTC. Drawing the rest from reference TRBV18 and TRBJ2-1, the complete variable domain is NAGVMQNPRHLVRRRGQEARLRCSPMKGHSHVYWYRQLPEEGLKFMVYLQKENIIDESGMPKERFSAEFPKEGPSILRIQQVVRGDSAAYFCASSPGVYNEQFFGPGTRLTVL.